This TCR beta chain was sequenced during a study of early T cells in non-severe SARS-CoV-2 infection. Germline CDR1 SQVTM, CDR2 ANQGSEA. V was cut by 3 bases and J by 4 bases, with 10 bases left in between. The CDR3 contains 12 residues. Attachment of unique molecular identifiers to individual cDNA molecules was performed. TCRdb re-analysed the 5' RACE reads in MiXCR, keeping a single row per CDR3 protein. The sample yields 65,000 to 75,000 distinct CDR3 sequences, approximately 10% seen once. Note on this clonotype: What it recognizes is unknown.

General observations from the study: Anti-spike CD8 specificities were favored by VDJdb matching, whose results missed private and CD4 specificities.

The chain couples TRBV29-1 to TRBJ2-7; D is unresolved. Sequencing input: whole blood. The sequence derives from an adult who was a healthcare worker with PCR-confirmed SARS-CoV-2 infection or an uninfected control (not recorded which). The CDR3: CSVEGRRYEQYF. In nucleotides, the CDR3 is TGCAGCGTTGAGGGCAGGAGATACGAGCAGTACTTC.